What follows are 12 T cell receptor beta chains derived from one specimen sequenced in a study of blood T cell repertoires in COVID-19. Some clones are missing from TCRdb's copy, which holds only in-frame ones; the method was immunoSEQ multiplex PCR. Here the sample spans under 400,000 clones, about 90% being singletons. Source material: PBMCs or T cells enriched from blood (not recorded which). Source of these receptors: a man in his forties or fifties in a cohort exposed to, infected with or recovered from COVID-19 (not recorded which).

The chain is built from TRBV28 and TRBJ2-1; 12 positions match TRBD2. Germline V lookup: CDR1 MDHEN, CDR2 SYDVKM. V gave up 5 bases and J gave up 4 bases; unmatched junction bases: 6. This CDR3 is built from 16 residues. DNA for the CDR3: TGTGCCAGCAGTGGGTCCGGACTAGCGGGGTACAATGAGCAGTTCTTC. Its protein is CASSGSGLAGYNEQFF.

The chain joins TRBV5-1 to TRBJ2-6; D is ambiguous. CDR1 SGHRS and CDR2 YFSETQ come from the germline V gene. This CDR3 spans 13 amino acids. V gave up 7 bases and J gave up 1 base, with 6 bases separating them. Here the CDR3 DNA reads TGCGCCAGCGCGCTATCTGGGGCCAACGTCCTGACTTTC. This translates into CASALSGANVLTF.

The chain employs TRBV25-1 and TRBJ2-7; D possibly corresponds to TRBD2 (5 bases). V lost 4 bases and J 0 bases, leaving 7 bases between the germline ends. Germline CDR1 and CDR2: MGHDK and SYGVNS. The CDR3 covers 13 residues. Here the CDR3 reads CASSGGSSYEQYF. CDR3 nucleotides: TGTGCCAGCAGTGGAGGGAGCTCCTACGAGCAGTACTTC.

This chain links TRBV4-1 with TRBJ2-3; 10 nucleotides match TRBD2. This CDR3 region has 16 residues. Germline-derived CDR1 and CDR2 are MGHRA and YSYEKL. V gave up 2 bases and J gave up 4 bases; unmatched junction bases: 6. The CDR3 nucleotides are TGCGCCAGCAGCCAATTTACTAGCGGGAACTCAGATACGCAGTATTTT. Encoded protein: CASSQFTSGNSDTQYF.

V is TRBV9 and J is TRBJ2-7, with a weak D call TRBD2 (5 bases). Germline V gene sequence: CDR1 SGDLS, CDR2 YYNGEE. The CDR3 totals 16 residues. V was pared by 4 bases and J by 0 bases, with 17 bases between. The CDR3 sequence: CASSPGGVSLSYEQYF. CDR3 coding DNA: TGTGCCAGCAGCCCCGGAGGAGTAAGCCTCTCCTACGAGCAGTACTTC.

The V and J genes are TRBV5-4 and TRBJ2-7; tentative D call: TRBD1 (6 bases). CDR3 length: 15 amino acids. Deletions cut 4 bases from V and 2 bases from J, with 16 bases between. Germline assignment: CDR1 SGHNT and CDR2 YYREEE (reference sequence). The CDR3 here is CASSRDRTPTYEQYF. The CDR3 coding sequence is TGTGCCAGCAGCCGTGACAGGACTCCTACCTACGAGCAGTACTTC. Supplemented by reference TRBV5-4 and TRBJ2-7, the full variable domain reads ETGVTQSPTHLIKTRGQQVTLRCSSQSGHNTVSWYQQALGQGPQFIFQYYREEENGRGNFPPRFSGLQFPNYSSELNVNALELDDSALYLCASSRDRTPTYEQYFGPGTRLTVT.

This rearrangement joins TRBV18 to TRBJ2-1; 14 bases are a match to TRBD2. The CDR3 spans 18 residues. The germline CDR1 and CDR2 sequences are KGHSH and LQKENI. Unmatched junction bases numbered 7, after V lost 4 bases and J lost 2 bases. The CDR3 sequence: CASSQTSGRAQAYNEQFF. CDR3 in DNA: TGTGCCAGCTCACAGACTAGCGGGAGGGCCCAGGCCTACAATGAGCAGTTCTTC. Variable domain in full (rest from reference TRBV18 and TRBJ2-1): NAGVMQNPRHLVRRRGQEARLRCSPMKGHSHVYWYRQLPEEGLKFMVYLQKENIIDESGMPKERFSAEFPKEGPSILRIQQVVRGDSAAYFCASSQTSGRAQAYNEQFFGPGTRLTVL.

V usage is TRBV28 and J usage is TRBJ1-1; D gene uncertain. The CDR3 spans 12 residues. Germline V gives CDR1 MDHEN, CDR2 SYDVKM. Trimming shortened V by 6 bases and J by 5 bases, and 10 bases separated the two germline ends. The CDR3 DNA sequence: TGTGCCAGCAGCTCGTCTGTGACTGAAGCTTTCTTT. Protein: CASSSSVTEAFF.

V usage is TRBV5-1 and J usage is TRBJ2-2; 7 bases are a match to TRBD2. CDR1 and CDR2 from the germline V gene are SGHRS and YFSETQ. The CDR3 loop spans 18 amino acids. J was trimmed by 5 bases and V by 1 base; bases with no gene match: 14. The CDR3 is CASSLPHGFSGVTGELFF. The CDR3 DNA sequence: TGCGCCAGCAGCTTGCCCCACGGATTCAGCGGGGTAACCGGGGAGCTGTTTTTT.

This rearrangement joins TRBV7-6 to TRBJ2-2; TRBD2 matches at 12 bases. Germline assignment: CDR1 SGHVS and CDR2 FNYEAQ. This CDR3 spans 16 amino acids. J lost 4 bases, V lost 3 bases, and 3 bases had no gene match. The CDR3 loop reads CASSLGLAGPTGELFF. The CDR3 DNA follows: TGTGCCAGCAGCTTGGGACTAGCGGGCCCCACCGGGGAGCTGTTTTTT.

The chain combines TRBV19 with TRBJ1-1; the match to TRBD1 covers 12 bases. The CDR3 covers 17 residues. Trimming at V came to 0 bases and at J to 4 bases, leaving 6 bases not matched to a gene. Germline values: CDR1 LNHDA, CDR2 SQIVND (reference sequence). CDR3 sequence (DNA): TGTGCCAGTAGTATAGAGGGGACAGGGGGCTTGGGCACTGAAGCTTTCTTT. It yields the protein CASSIEGTGGLGTEAFF.

The V gene is TRBV19, the J gene TRBJ1-5, with D tentatively TRBD1 (5 bases). The CDR3 is 14 amino acids. V dropped 6 bases and J dropped 2 bases, with 11 bases sitting between them. CDR1 is LNHDA, CDR2 SQIVND, per germline (reference sequence). The CDR3 loop reads CASRGGGGNQPQHF. CDR3 in DNA: TGTGCCAGTAGGGGGGGTGGAGGCAATCAGCCCCAGCATTTT. Full variable domain (missing parts from reference TRBV19 and TRBJ1-5): DGGITQSPKYLFRKEGQNVTLSCEQNLNHDAMYWYRQDPGQGLRLIYYSQIVNDFQKGDIAEGYSVSREKKESFPLTVTSAQKNPTAFYLCASRGGGGNQPQHFGDGTRLSIL.